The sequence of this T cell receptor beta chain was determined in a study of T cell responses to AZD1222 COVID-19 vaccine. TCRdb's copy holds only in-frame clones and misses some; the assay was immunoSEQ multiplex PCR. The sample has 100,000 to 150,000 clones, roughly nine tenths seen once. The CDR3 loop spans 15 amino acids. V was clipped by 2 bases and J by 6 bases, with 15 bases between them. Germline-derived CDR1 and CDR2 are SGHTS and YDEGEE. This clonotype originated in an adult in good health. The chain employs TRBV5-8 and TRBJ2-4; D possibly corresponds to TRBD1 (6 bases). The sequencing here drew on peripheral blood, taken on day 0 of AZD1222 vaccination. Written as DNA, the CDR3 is TGTGCCAGCAGCTTATCAGGGGTCGGTGGAAACATTCAGTACTTC. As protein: CASSLSGVGGNIQYF.